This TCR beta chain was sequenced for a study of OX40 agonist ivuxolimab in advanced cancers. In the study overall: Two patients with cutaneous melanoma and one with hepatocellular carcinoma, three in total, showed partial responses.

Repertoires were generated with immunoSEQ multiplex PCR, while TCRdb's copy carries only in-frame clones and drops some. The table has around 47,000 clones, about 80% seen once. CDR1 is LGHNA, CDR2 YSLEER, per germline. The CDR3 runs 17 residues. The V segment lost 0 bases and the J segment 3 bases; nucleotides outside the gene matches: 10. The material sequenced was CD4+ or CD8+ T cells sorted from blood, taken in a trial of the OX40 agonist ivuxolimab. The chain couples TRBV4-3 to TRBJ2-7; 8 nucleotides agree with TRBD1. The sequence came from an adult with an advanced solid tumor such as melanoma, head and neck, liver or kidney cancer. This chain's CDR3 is CASSQDVRRDRNYEQYF. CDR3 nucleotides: TGCGCCAGCAGCCAAGATGTACGAAGGGACAGGAACTACGAGCAGTACTTC.